Shown below are 10 T cell receptor beta chains from a single sample sequenced in a study of T cells after yellow fever vaccination (dated by TCRdb to between 2018 and 2020). This specimen's treatment or condition label, interpreted: live attenuated yellow fever vaccine strain. The library was produced with 5' RACE. This sample was sequenced with an Illumina NovaSeq 6000. TCRdb itself trimmed the public reads at Q25 with fastp, ran MiXCR and retained productive beta chains. Identical CDR3 protein sequences are pooled into one entry, listed with their most common genes and DNA. This sample is represented by roughly 400,000 distinct CDR3 sequences; around a sixth of them were singletons. The top ten hold over 15% of the sample. Sequencing was performed on PBMCs, taken before the yellow fever booster vaccination. The receptors here all came from a man aged 18 to 30 who received the YFV17D yellow fever vaccine.

The V gene is TRBV20-1, the J gene TRBJ1-5; no clear D. The CDR3 spans 17 residues. Germline V gene sequence: CDR1 DFQATT, CDR2 SNEGSKA (reference sequence). V dropped 0 bases and J dropped 0 bases, with 15 bases sitting between them. CDR3 nucleotides: TGCAGTGCTAGAGAGGTGGTGGGATCCGTTAGCAATCAGCCCCAGCATTTT. This codes for CSAREVVGSVSNQPQHF.

This CDR3 reads CASSPRQDIHSTDTQYF. The CDR3 bases are TGTGCCAGCTCACCCCGGCAGGACATTCATAGCACAGATACGCAGTATTTT. This rearrangement joins TRBV18 to TRBJ2-3, with D tentatively TRBD1 (5 bases). The CDR3 totals 17 residues. V was trimmed by 3 bases and J by 0 bases, leaving 16 bases between them. Germline V gene data show CDR1 as KGHSH and CDR2 as LQKENI.

This clonotype has more than one count but fewer than ten. As DNA, the CDR3 is TGTGCCAGCAGCTTAGGGGTCTTGGGACAGCAGCAAGAGACCCAGTACTTC. Translated, it gives CASSLGVLGQQQETQYF. The chain joins TRBV7-2 to TRBJ2-5; 7 bases match TRBD1. Looked up from germline, CDR1 is SGHTA and CDR2 is FQGNSA. J lost 2 bases, V lost 1 base, and 10 bases had no gene match. The CDR3 runs to 17 residues.

This clonotype has just a few counts. The chain recombines TRBV5-1 with TRBJ1-2; 7 bases line up with TRBD1. V dropped 1 base and J dropped 7; count of bases not matched to a gene: 10. CDR1 is SGHRS and CDR2 is YFSETQ in the germline V gene. The CDR3 runs to 15 residues. The CDR3: CASSLPRQGESGYTF. CDR3 coding DNA: TGCGCCAGCAGCTTGCCTCGACAGGGAGAAAGTGGCTACACCTTC.

This clonotype was found a few times. This chain uses TRBV4-1 with TRBJ1-5; perhaps TRBD1 as D (6 bases). CDR3 length: 14 residues. V lost 3 bases and J lost 9, with 15 bases in between. Germline lookup yields CDR1 MGHRA and CDR2 YSYEKL. The CDR3 nucleotides are TGCGCCAGCAGCCATCCCGACAGGTCTTGGCCCCAGCATTTT. Its translation is CASSHPDRSWPQHF.

This clonotype was counted a few times. The chain recombines TRBV7-9 with TRBJ2-1, with D tentatively TRBD1 or TRBD2 (5 bases each). The V end lost 8 bases, the J end lost 4 bases, and 18 bases lay between the germline ends. From germline, CDR1 is SEHNR and CDR2 FQNEAQ (reference sequence). The CDR3 is 15 residues long. CDR3 protein: CASATWQGAYNEQFF. DNA for the CDR3: TGTGCCAGCGCCACCTGGCAGGGAGCATACAATGAGCAGTTCTTC.

This clonotype was recorded a few times. The chain recombines TRBV30 with TRBJ1-5; 7 nucleotides line up with TRBD1. The ends lost 1 base at V and 4 bases at J; junction bases unmatched: 4. The CDR3 covers 14 residues. CDR1 and CDR2 from the germline V gene are GTSNPN and SVGIG (reference sequence). CDR3: CAWSEPGQNQPQHF. The CDR3 nucleotides are TGTGCCTGGAGTGAACCGGGACAGAATCAGCCCCAGCATTTT.

This clonotype turned up a few times. The CDR3 reads CASIRTSGGPRNEQFF. CDR3 coding DNA: TGCGCCAGCATCAGGACTAGCGGGGGCCCCCGTAATGAGCAGTTCTTC. V is TRBV4-3 and J is TRBJ2-1, with 13 bases lining up with TRBD2. The V segment lost 7 bases and the J segment 7 bases; nucleotides outside the gene matches: 10. Germline V gene sequence: CDR1 LGHNA, CDR2 YSLEER. This CDR3 is built from 16 residues.

This clonotype came up a few times. V and J are TRBV20-1 and TRBJ1-1; perhaps TRBD1 as D (6 bases). The CDR3 contains 12 residues. Germline V gene lookup returns CDR1 DFQATT and CDR2 SNEGSKA (reference sequence). V was cut by 2 bases and J by 5 bases, with 9 bases left in between. This CDR3 is CSARQGRTEAFF. The CDR3 coding sequence is TGCAGTGCTAGACAGGGGAGGACTGAAGCTTTCTTT.

This clonotype has at least ten counts. CDR3 nucleotide sequence: TGTGCCAGCAGTTCCGGGTCAGGGAACACTGAAGCTTTCTTT. Amino acids: CASSSGSGNTEAFF. This sequence joins TRBV6-5 and TRBJ1-1; no definite D call. V lost 4 bases, J lost 1 base, and 10 bases lay in between. The germline CDR1 and CDR2 sequences are MNHEY and SVGAGI. The CDR3 is 14 amino acids.